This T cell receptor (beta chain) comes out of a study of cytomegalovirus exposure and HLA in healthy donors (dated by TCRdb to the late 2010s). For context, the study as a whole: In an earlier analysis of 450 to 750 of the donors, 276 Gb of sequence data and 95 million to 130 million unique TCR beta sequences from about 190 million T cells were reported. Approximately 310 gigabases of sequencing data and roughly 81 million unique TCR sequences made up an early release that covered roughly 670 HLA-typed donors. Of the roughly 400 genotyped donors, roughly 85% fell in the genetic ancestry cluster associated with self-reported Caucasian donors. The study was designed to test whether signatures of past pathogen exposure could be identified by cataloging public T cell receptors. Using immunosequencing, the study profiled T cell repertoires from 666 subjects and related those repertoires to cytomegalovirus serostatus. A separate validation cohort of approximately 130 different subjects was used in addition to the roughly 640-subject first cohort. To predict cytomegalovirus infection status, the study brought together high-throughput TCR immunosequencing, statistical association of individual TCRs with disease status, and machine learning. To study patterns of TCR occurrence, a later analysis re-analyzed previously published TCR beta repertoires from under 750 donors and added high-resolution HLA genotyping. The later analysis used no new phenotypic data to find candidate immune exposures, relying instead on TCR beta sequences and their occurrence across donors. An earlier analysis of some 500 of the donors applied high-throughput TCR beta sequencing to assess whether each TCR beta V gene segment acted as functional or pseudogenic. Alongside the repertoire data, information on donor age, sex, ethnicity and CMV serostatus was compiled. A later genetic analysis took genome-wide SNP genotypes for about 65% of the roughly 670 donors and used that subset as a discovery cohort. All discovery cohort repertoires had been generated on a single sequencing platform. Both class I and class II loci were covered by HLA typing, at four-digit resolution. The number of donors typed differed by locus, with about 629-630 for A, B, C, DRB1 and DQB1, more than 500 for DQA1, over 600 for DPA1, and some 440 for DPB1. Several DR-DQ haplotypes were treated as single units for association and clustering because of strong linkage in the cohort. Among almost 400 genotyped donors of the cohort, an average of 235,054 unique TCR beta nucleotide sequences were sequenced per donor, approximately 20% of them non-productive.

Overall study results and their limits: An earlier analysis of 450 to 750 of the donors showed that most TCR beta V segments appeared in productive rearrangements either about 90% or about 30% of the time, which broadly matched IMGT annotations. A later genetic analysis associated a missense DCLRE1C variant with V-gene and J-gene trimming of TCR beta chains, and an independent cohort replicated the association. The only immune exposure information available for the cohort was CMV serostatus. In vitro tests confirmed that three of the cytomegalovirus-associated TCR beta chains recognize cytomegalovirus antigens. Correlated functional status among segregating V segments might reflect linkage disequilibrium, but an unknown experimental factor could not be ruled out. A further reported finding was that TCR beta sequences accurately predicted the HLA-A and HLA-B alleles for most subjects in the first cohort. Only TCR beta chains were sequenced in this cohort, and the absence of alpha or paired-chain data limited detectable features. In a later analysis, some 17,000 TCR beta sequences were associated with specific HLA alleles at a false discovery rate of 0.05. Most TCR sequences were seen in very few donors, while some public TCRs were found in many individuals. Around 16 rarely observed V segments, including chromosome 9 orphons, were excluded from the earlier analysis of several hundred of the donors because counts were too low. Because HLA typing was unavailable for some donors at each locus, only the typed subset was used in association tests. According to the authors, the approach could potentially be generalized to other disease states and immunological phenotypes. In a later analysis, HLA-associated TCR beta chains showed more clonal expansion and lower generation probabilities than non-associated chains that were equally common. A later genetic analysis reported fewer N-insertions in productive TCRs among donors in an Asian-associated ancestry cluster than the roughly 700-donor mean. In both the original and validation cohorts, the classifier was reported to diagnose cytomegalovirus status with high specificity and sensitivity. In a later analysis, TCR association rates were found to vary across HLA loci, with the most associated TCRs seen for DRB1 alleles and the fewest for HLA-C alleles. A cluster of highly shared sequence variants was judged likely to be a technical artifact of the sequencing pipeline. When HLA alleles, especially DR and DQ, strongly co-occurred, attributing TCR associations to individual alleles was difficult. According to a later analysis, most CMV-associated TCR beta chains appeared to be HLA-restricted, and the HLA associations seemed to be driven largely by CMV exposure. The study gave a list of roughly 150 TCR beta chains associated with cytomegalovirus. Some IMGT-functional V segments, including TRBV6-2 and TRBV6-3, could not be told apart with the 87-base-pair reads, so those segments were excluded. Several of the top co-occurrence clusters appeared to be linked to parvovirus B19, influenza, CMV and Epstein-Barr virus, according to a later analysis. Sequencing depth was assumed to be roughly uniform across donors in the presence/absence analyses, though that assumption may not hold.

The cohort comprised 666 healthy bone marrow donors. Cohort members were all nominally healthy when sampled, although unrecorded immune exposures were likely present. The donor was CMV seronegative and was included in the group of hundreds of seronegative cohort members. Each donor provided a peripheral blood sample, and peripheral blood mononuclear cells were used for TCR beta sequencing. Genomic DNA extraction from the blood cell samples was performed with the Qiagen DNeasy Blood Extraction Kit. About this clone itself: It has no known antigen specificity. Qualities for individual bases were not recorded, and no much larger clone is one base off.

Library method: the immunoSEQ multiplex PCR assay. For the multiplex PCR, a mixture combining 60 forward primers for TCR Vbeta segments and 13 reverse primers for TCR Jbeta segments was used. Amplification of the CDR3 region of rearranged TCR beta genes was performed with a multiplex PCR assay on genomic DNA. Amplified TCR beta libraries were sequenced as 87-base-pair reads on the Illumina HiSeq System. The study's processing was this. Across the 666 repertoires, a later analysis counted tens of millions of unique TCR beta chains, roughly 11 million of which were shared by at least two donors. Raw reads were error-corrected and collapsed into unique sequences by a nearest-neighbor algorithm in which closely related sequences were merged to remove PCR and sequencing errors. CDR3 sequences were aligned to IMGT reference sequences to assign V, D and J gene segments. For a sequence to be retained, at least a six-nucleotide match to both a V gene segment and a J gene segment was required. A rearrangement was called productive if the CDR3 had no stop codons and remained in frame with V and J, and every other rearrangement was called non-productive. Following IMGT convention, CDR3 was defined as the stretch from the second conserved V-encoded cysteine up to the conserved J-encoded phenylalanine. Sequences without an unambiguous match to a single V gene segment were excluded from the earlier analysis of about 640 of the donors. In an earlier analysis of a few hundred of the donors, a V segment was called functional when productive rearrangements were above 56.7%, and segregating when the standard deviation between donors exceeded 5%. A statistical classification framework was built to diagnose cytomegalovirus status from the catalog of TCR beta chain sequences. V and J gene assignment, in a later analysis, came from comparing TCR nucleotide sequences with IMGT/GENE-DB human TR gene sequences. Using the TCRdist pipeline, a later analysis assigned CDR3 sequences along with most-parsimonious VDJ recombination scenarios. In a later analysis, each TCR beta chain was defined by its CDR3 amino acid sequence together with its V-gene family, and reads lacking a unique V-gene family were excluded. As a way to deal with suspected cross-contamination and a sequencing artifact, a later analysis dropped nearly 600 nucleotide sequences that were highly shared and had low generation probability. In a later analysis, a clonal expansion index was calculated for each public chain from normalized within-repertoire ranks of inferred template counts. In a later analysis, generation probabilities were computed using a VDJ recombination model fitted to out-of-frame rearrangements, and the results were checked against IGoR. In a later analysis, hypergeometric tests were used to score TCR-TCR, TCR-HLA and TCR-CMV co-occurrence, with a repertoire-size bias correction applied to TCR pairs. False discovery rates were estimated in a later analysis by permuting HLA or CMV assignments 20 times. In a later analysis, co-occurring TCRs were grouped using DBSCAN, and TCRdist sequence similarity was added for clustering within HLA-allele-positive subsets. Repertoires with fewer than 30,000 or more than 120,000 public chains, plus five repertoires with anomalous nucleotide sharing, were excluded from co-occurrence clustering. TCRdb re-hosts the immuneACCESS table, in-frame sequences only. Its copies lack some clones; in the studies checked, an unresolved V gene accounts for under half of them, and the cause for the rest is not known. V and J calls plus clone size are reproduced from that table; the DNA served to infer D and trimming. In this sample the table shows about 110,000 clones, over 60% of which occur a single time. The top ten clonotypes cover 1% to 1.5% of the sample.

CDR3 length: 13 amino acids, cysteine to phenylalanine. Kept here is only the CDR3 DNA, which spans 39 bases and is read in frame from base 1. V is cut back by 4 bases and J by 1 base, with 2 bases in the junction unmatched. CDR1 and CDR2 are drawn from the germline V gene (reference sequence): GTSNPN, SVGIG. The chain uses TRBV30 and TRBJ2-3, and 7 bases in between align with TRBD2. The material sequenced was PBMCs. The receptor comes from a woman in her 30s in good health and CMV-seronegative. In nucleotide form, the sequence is TGTGCCTGGAATCGGGGGGGCACAGATACGCAGTATTTT. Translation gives CAWNRGGTDTQYF.